This record covers a single TCR beta chain. This clone's antigen is unknown. No much larger clonotype is one base removed from it; base qualities were not supplied. This sample is drawn from a study of blood T cell repertoires in COVID-19 (dated by TCRdb to about 2020). General notes on the study: The collaborator samples originated in the United States, Italy and Spain and spanned the acute and convalescent phases of COVID-19. The material from the prospective study consisted of cDNA or gDNA derived from T cells, B-cell-depleted T cells, or PBMCs. Samples were obtained from the ongoing ImmuneRACE study (first 160 participants) and from about 1,300 subjects provided by 6 global collaborators. Nearly every sample came with metadata listing a de-identified subject ID, COVID-19 status, age in years and sex. The repertoires were made available in a free public database intended to serve as a resource for research on the immune response to SARS-CoV-2. HLA class I and class II types, where available, came from metadata supplied by the sample provider rather than from assay-based typing. The dataset comprised deeply sampled blood TCRbeta repertoires from subjects exposed to, actively infected with, or recovered from COVID-19.

General study outcomes and caveats: How much clinical and demographic metadata was included differed by source and by participant, and the metadata was provided uncurated.

The immunoSEQ Assay, a bias-controlled multiplex PCR, was used to amplify TCRbeta CDR3 regions from genomic DNA. Concerning the study's data processing: The number of nucleated cells in each sample was estimated by amplification of reference gene primers within the assay. To quantify the absolute abundance of each unique TCRbeta CDR3 rearrangement, sequence reads were collapsed and filtered. Productive Simpson clonality was computed per sample as the square root of Simpson's diversity index over productive rearrangements. Drawn from immuneACCESS, this table holds only the in-frame rearrangements with V and J called that TCRdb kept. Clones are partly lost; checked studies trace under half to an unresolved V gene and leave the rest unexplained. The V and J calls and clone size were taken over from that table, and D and trimming were inferred from the DNA. This sample is represented by 60,000 to 80,000 clones; 84% of them were singletons. In total, the top ten clones hold 7.5% to 9% of the sample.

V and J are trimmed by 5 bases and 4 bases, and the gene matches miss 5 bases of the junction. CDR1 SEHNR and CDR2 FQNEAQ were looked up in the germline V gene (reference sequence). The CDR3 starts with the cysteine, ends with the phenylalanine, and has 14 residues. This entry keeps only the CDR3 DNA: 42 bases, framed from base 1. Collaborating institutions collected whole blood in K2EDTA tubes following their own protocols. For TCRbeta analysis, collaborator samples were shipped as frozen whole blood, as isolated PBMCs, or as DNA extracted from either sample type. Recombination connected TRBV7-9 to TRBJ2-1; 7 central bases correspond to TRBD1. Sequencing input: peripheral blood. The receptor's source is a man between 45 and 60 years old with active COVID-19. The nucleotides read TGTGCCAGCAGCCCCCCGGACAGGTACAATGAGCAGTTCTTC. Its product reads: CASSPPDRYNEQFF.